The clone carrying this T cell receptor beta chain was picked up many times. What it binds is unknown. These data originate in a study of T-cell reconstitution after alpha-beta-depleted transplantation in children. Broader study findings: The high TCRbeta diversity at day 60 in some patients came from surviving recipient T cells and thymic progenitors. From newly produced T cells came most of the T-cell counts and diversity one year after transplant. Several hundred expanded graft clones reportedly were the source of alpha-beta T cells about two months after transplant.

Using unique molecular identifiers, the investigators prepared the TCRbeta library. MiXCR was run by TCRdb on the PCR reads, yielding one entry per CDR3 protein. The repertoire includes 180,000 or so distinct CDR3 sequences, roughly 6.3% of them detected once, and under 5% sits in the top ten. This CDR3 comprises 17 residues. Germline CDR1 and CDR2: MGHDK and SYGVNS. Trimming took off 1 base at V and 4 bases at J, with 18 bases between the two ends. This sample comprised PBMCs, obtained before TCRalphabeta/CD19-depleted stem cell transplant. This TCR came from a girl less than two years old with combined immunodeficiency, due to receive a stem cell transplant. The gene calls are TRBV25-1 and TRBJ2-3, with D possibly being TRBD1 or TRBD2 (5 bases each). The CDR3 region has the DNA TGTGCCAGCAGTGAATTTTTTGGGGGAAGGGGTCCAGATACGCAGTATTTT. The encoded protein is CASSEFFGGRGPDTQYF.